One sample yielded the 18 T cell receptor beta chains listed below, sequenced in a study of cytomegalovirus exposure and HLA in healthy donors. The PCR employed 60 Vbeta primers together with 13 Jbeta primers. The method was immunoSEQ multiplex PCR; TCRdb's version includes in-frame clones alone and lacks a portion of them. The repertoire includes about 200,000 clones, roughly three quarters of them detected once, and around 1.7% sits in the top ten. Sequenced input: PBMCs. All receptors come from a man aged 50-60 years in good health and CMV-seronegative.

The chain recombines TRBV11-2 with TRBJ2-1; TRBD2 might be the D (7 bases). This CDR3 spans 14 amino acids. CDR1 is SGHAT and CDR2 is FQNNGV in the germline V gene. V lost 8 bases to trimming and J lost 4 bases, with 15 bases between them. The CDR3 DNA reads as TGTGCCAGCCGCGGAGGGGGGGTTTACAATGAGCAGTTCTTC. Its translation is CASRGGGVYNEQFF.

This clone has more than one count but fewer than ten. The V gene is TRBV2, the J gene TRBJ1-2; unclear D gene. This CDR3 spans 13 amino acids. Germline CDR1 reads SNHLY; CDR2 reads FYNNEI. The V end was cut by 3 bases, the J end by 1 base, with 6 bases between. As DNA, the CDR3 is TGTGCCAGCAGTGATCCACATAACTATGGCTACACCTTC. This sequence encodes CASSDPHNYGYTF.

This clone was counted a single time. V is TRBV2 and J is TRBJ1-3, with unresolved D. The germline V gene has CDR1 SNHLY and CDR2 FYNNEI. CDR3 size: 16 residues. The V end lost 3 bases, the J end lost 0 bases, and 12 bases lay between the germline ends. The CDR3 DNA follows: TGTGCCAGCAGTGACAGACCGAGGAGCTCTGGAAACACCATATATTTT. Encoded protein: CASSDRPRSSGNTIYF.

The rearrangement uses TRBV4-1 and TRBJ1-2; D may be TRBD1 (6 bases). Trimming took off 4 bases at V and 0 bases at J, with 12 bases between the two ends. Germline CDR1 is MGHRA and CDR2 is YSYEKL. This CDR3 contains 15 residues. This CDR3 reads CASSRTGTTNYGYTF. Here the CDR3 DNA reads TGCGCCAGCAGCCGAACCGGGACAACTAACTATGGCTACACCTTC.

This clone was recorded once. The J gene is TRBJ2-7, the V gene TRBV6-5; 10 bases match TRBD1. Per the germline V gene, CDR1 is MNHEY and CDR2 is SVGAGI. This CDR3 contains 11 residues. CDR3 loop: CAGDRGYEQYF. The CDR3 DNA reads TGTGCTGGGGACAGGGGCTACGAGCAGTACTTC.

This chain uses TRBV2 with TRBJ1-1; D perhaps matches TRBD1 (6 bases). The V gene's germline CDR1 is SNHLY and CDR2 FYNNEI. The CDR3 consists of 14 residues. Between the trimmed V and J ends, which lost 3 bases and 6 bases, there was a span of 14 bases. The CDR3 nucleotides are TGTGCCAGCAGTGAGGGGGGGGCAGTGGCTGAAGCTTTCTTT. This gives the protein CASSEGGAVAEAFF.

V and J are TRBV7-7 and TRBJ2-3; TRBD2 matches 12 bases. Per germline, CDR1 SSHAT and CDR2 FNYEAQ (reference sequence). This CDR3 has 16 residues. The CDR3 coding sequence is TGTGCTAAAAACGTCCCTAGCGGGAGGGAACGAGGTACGCAGTATTTT. Translated: CAKNVPSGRERGTQYF.

This chain uses TRBV27 with TRBJ2-2; 10 bases align to TRBD1. Germline V gene lookup returns CDR1 MNHEY and CDR2 SMNVEV (reference sequence). After removal of 7 bases from V and 7 bases from J, the junction contained 9 bases not matched to a gene. The length of the CDR3 is 15 residues. For the CDR3, the DNA is TGTGCCAGCACCCCGGGACAGGGGTACGACGGGGAGCTGTTTTTT. Amino acids: CASTPGQGYDGELFF.

In this sample, this clone turned up once. The CDR3 region is CASSLMDRGTMANTF. Here the CDR3 DNA reads TGTGCCAGCAGCTTGATGGACAGGGGTACTATGGCTAACACCTTC. The chain recombines TRBV7-9 with TRBJ1-2; 9 bases fit TRBD1. The CDR3 is made up of 15 amino acids. Germline-derived CDR1 and CDR2 are SEHNR and FQNEAQ (reference sequence). Trimming removed 3 bases from V and 12 bases from J; junction bases left unmatched: 14.

The chain links TRBV4-1 to TRBJ2-7; 8 bases are a match to TRBD1. The J segment lost 6 bases and the V segment lost 4 bases, leaving 5 bases of the junction unmatched. Per germline, CDR1 MGHRA and CDR2 YSYEKL. CDR3 size: 13 residues. The CDR3 spells CASSRNTGGEQYF. DNA of the CDR3: TGCGCCAGCAGCCGAAACACAGGGGGCGAGCAGTACTTC.

This clone has just one count. The chain uses TRBV29-1 and TRBJ2-1; 10 nucleotides line up with TRBD1. The CDR3 runs 14 residues. The germline V gene encodes CDR1 SQVTM and CDR2 ANQGSEA. V lost 4 bases and J lost 4; bases outside the gene matches: 4. CDR3 amino acids: CSVGQGARYNEQFF. CDR3 nucleotides: TGCAGCGTTGGACAGGGGGCGCGGTACAATGAGCAGTTCTTC.

The chain is built from TRBV28 and TRBJ1-2; weak D call: TRBD1 (5 bases). CDR1 is MDHEN and CDR2 is SYDVKM in the germline V gene. Trimming took 1 base from V and 5 from J, leaving 14 bases between them. CDR3 size: 15 residues. CDR3: CASSLSGGGVYGYTF. In DNA form, the CDR3 reads TGTGCCAGCAGTTTATCTGGTGGGGGGGTTTATGGCTACACCTTC.

The V gene is TRBV9, the J gene TRBJ2-3; a weak D match, TRBD1 (6 bases). Trimming cost V 4 bases and J 11 bases, with 17 bases left between them. The CDR3 runs to 13 residues. Germline lookup yields CDR1 SGDLS and CDR2 YYNGEE. This CDR3 is CASSIEPKQGQYF. CDR3 in DNA: TGTGCCAGCAGCATAGAGCCCAAACAGGGGCAGTATTTT.

The rearrangement links TRBV11-2 to TRBJ1-1; the match to TRBD1 covers 7 bases. Germline loops: CDR1 SGHAT, CDR2 FQNNGV. This CDR3 has 15 residues. Unmatched junction bases numbered 5, after V lost 0 bases and J lost 4 bases. The CDR3 DNA reads TGTGCCAGCAGCTTAGATGCCAGGGGGAGCACTGAAGCTTTCTTT. The encoded protein is CASSLDARGSTEAFF.

The gene calls are TRBV2 and TRBJ1-2; the D gene is possibly TRBD1 (6 bases). Germline values: CDR1 SNHLY, CDR2 FYNNEI. Trimming stripped 2 bases from V and 7 bases from J, with 14 bases between. The CDR3 has 14 residues. This CDR3 is CASSEIRDTVGYTF. CDR3 nucleotides: TGTGCCAGCAGTGAAATTCGGGACACTGTTGGCTACACCTTC.

This rearrangement joins TRBV6-5 to TRBJ1-4, with 8 bases that match TRBD1. The germline gives CDR1 MNHEY, CDR2 SVGAGI. This CDR3 is built from 14 residues. V gave up 7 bases and J gave up 6 bases; unmatched junction bases: 7. The CDR3 DNA reads as TGTGCCAGCACAATAGACAGGGGTTATGAAAAACTGTTTTTT. It is translated as CASTIDRGYEKLFF.

V usage is TRBV6-6 and J usage is TRBJ1-2; TRBD1 agrees at 8 bases. The CDR3 is 16 amino acids. Germline trimming cut 0 bases from V and 3 bases from J; bases unmatched to any gene: 6. The germline V gene has CDR1 MNHNY and CDR2 SVGAGI (reference sequence). In DNA form, the CDR3 reads TGTGCCAGCAGTTACTCCGGACAGGGTGAGGACTATGGCTACACCTTC. Protein sequence: CASSYSGQGEDYGYTF.

The J gene is TRBJ1-6, the V gene TRBV12-5; 9 positions agree with TRBD1. V gave up 5 bases and J gave up 7 bases; unmatched junction bases: 6. In germline, CDR1 is LGHNT, CDR2 FRNRAP. The CDR3 totals 15 residues. The DNA for the CDR3 is TGTGCTAGTGGTAACTCCGGGACAGGGAATTCACCCCTCCACTTT. Its translation is CASGNSGTGNSPLHF.